The 30 T cell receptor beta chains given below trace back to one sample, sequenced in a study of T-cell reconstitution after alpha-beta-depleted transplantation in children (dated by TCRdb to the mid-2010s). The library was produced with PCR. These reads were obtained on an Illumina HiSeq 2500. TCR libraries were prepared with molecular barcoding, using unique molecular identifiers to normalize TCRbeta repertoire quantification. Using fastp trimming at Q25 and MiXCR clonotype assembly, TCRdb reanalyzed the public sequencing data and kept in-frame beta chains. Identical CDR3 proteins give one entry, which carries the most common genes and DNA. For this sample there are some 500,000 distinct CDR3 sequences; around 17% appear just once. The ten most abundant clones make up roughly 3.3% of the sample. Sequencing was performed on PBMCs from the stem cell graft donor, taken from the stem cell graft. These receptors were obtained from a human donor who donated a stem cell graft to a child with acute lymphoblastic leukemia.

A few counts support this clonotype. The CDR3 region has the DNA TGCAGCGCCCTAAGGACGGATTATGGCTACACCTTC. It specifies CSALRTDYGYTF. This rearrangement joins TRBV29-1 to TRBJ1-2; D gene uncertain. Germline loops: CDR1 SQVTM, CDR2 ANQGSEA. The CDR3 is made up of 12 amino acids. V was trimmed by 7 bases and J by 5 bases, leaving 14 bases between them.

This clonotype was counted only a few times. The genes are TRBV4-1 and TRBJ2-7, with TRBD2 as a possible D gene (6 bases). Germline lookup yields CDR1 MGHRA and CDR2 YSYEKL. This CDR3 is 19 amino acids long. With 1 base removed from V and 5 bases from J, the gap between germline ends came to 27 bases. As DNA, the CDR3 is TGCGCCAGCAGCCAAGGGAGGTTGGGGATTCCGGGAGAAAGCCACGAGCAGTACTTC. Protein sequence: CASSQGRLGIPGESHEQYF.

Only a few counts were recorded for this clonotype. The CDR3: CASSPINRQGLKEKLFF. For the CDR3, the DNA is TGCGCCAGCAGCCCCATTAATCGACAGGGCCTGAAGGAAAAACTGTTTTTT. The V and J genes are TRBV4-1 and TRBJ1-4; 7 bases line up with TRBD1. Germline values: CDR1 MGHRA, CDR2 YSYEKL. After removal of 4 bases from V and 8 bases from J, the junction contained 16 bases not matched to a gene. CDR3 length equals 17 residues.

The chain recombines TRBV7-9 with TRBJ1-6, with unresolved D. This CDR3 region has 13 residues. From germline, CDR1 is SEHNR and CDR2 FQNEAQ (reference sequence). The ends were cut back, 1 base at V and 7 bases at J, with 5 bases in the middle. The CDR3 reads CASSLGENSPLHF. CDR3 DNA: TGTGCCAGCAGCTTAGGGGAGAATTCACCCCTCCACTTT.

This clonotype came up a few times. This chain connects TRBV29-1 to TRBJ2-7; D assignment may be TRBD1 or TRBD2 (5 bases each). The CDR3 is 11 amino acids. V shed 7 bases and J shed 6 bases, with 13 bases lying between them. In germline, CDR1 is SQVTM, CDR2 ANQGSEA. In DNA, the CDR3 is TGCAGCGGGGGGTCGGTCGGCGAGCAGTACTTC. This encodes CSGGSVGEQYF.

The chain employs TRBV7-6 and TRBJ2-7; 8 positions match TRBD1. Trimming took 3 bases from V and 3 from J; bases not matched to a gene: 10. Germline loops: CDR1 SGHVS, CDR2 FNYEAQ. The CDR3 is made up of 16 amino acids. CDR3 DNA sequence: TGTGCCAGCAGCTTCCGACAGGGGCCCTTAAGCTACGAGCAGTACTTC. As protein: CASSFRQGPLSYEQYF.

This chain links TRBV25-1 with TRBJ2-7; 8 nucleotides align to TRBD1. Germline V gene lookup returns CDR1 MGHDK and CDR2 SYGVNS. J gave up 5 bases and V 3 bases, and 6 bases lay outside the gene matches. The CDR3 spans 14 residues. The DNA of the CDR3 is TGTGCCAGCAGTGAGGACAGGGCACGTCACGAGCAGTACTTC. Amino acid sequence: CASSEDRARHEQYF.

The chain's CDR3 is CASSLIIGRSIYEQYF. The DNA of the CDR3 is TGTGCCAGCAGCTTAATTATTGGCAGGTCTATCTACGAGCAGTACTTC. The chain uses TRBV11-2 and TRBJ2-7; D not certain. The ends were cut back, 2 bases at V and 3 bases at J, with 17 bases in the middle. Germline V CDR1 and CDR2: SGHAT, FQNNGV. The CDR3 consists of 16 residues.

In this sample, this clonotype turned up a few times. The V and J genes are TRBV9 and TRBJ1-2; TRBD1 aligns across 7 bases. Germline values: CDR1 SGDLS, CDR2 YYNGEE. The V and J ends lost 3 bases and 2 bases, in that order; junction bases with no gene match: 4. This CDR3 is 14 amino acids long. CDR3 bases: TGTGCCAGCAGCGGCAGACAGGGAAACTATGGCTACACCTTC. It codes for CASSGRQGNYGYTF.

This clonotype has a handful of counts. The gene calls are TRBV29-1 and TRBJ2-1; 7 bases are a match to TRBD1. Germline V CDR1 and CDR2: SQVTM, ANQGSEA. V shed 6 bases and J 0 bases; nucleotides not matched to a gene: 14. The CDR3 is made up of 17 amino acids. The CDR3, as DNA: TGCAGCGTCCGGGCGGAGACAGGGAAGGGCTCCTACAATGAGCAGTTCTTC. It yields the protein CSVRAETGKGSYNEQFF.

The chain employs TRBV6-5 and TRBJ2-2; D is unclear. Per germline, CDR1 MNHEY and CDR2 SVGAGI. This CDR3 has 15 residues. V was pared by 7 bases and J by 0 bases, with 12 bases between. CDR3 amino acids: CASMLPGSNTGELFF. The CDR3 coding sequence is TGTGCCAGCATGTTACCGGGTTCGAACACCGGGGAGCTGTTTTTT.

The chain joins TRBV19 to TRBJ2-7; 9 bases line up with TRBD2. Germline V lookup: CDR1 LNHDA, CDR2 SQIVND (reference sequence). The CDR3 contains 15 residues. V shed 3 bases, J shed 5 bases, and the junction held 8 bases outside the gene matches. The CDR3 nucleotides read TGTGCCAGTAGTATCGGCCTGGGACTAGCTGACGAGCAGTACTTC. Translated, it gives CASSIGLGLADEQYF.

The V and J genes are TRBV10-1 and TRBJ2-4; TRBD1 matches 11 bases. The germline CDR1 and CDR2 sequences are WNHNN and SYGVQD (reference sequence). The CDR3 runs 13 residues. V lost 8 bases and J lost 15; bases outside the gene matches: 12. CDR3 region: CASGPGTGGNVYF. The CDR3 region has the DNA TGCGCCAGCGGCCCCGGGACAGGGGGAAACGTGTACTTC.

The J gene is TRBJ2-3, the V gene TRBV6-1; TRBD1 or TRBD2 may be the D gene (5 bases each). V was cut by 2 bases and J by 6 bases, with 18 bases left in between. CDR3 size: 16 residues. CDR1 is MNHNS, CDR2 SASEGT, per germline. CDR3: CASSEMIGGVLDTQYF. In nucleotides, the CDR3 is TGTGCCAGCAGTGAAATGATTGGGGGAGTCCTGGATACGCAGTATTTT.

The rearrangement joins TRBV20-1 to TRBJ2-5, with TRBD1 matching over 9 bases. CDR1 is DFQATT and CDR2 is SNEGSKA in the germline V gene (reference sequence). V shed 5 bases, J shed 4 bases, and the junction held 2 bases outside the gene matches. The CDR3 is 12 amino acids. Here the CDR3 DNA reads TGCAGTGCTCGACAGGGGGGAGAGACCCAGTACTTC. It yields the protein CSARQGGETQYF.

This clonotype was detected only a few times. The chain uses TRBV19 and TRBJ2-7; 11 positions match TRBD2. V was clipped by 6 bases and J by 3 bases; unmatched bases: 7. Germline V lookup: CDR1 LNHDA, CDR2 SQIVND (reference sequence). There are 15 residues in the CDR3. The CDR3, as DNA: TGTGCCAGTAGCGCCGGGACTAGCGGTTTCTACGAGCAGTACTTC. This encodes CASSAGTSGFYEQYF.

The V and J genes are TRBV11-1 and TRBJ1-3; D is uncertain. Trimming stripped 2 bases from V and 0 bases from J, with 17 bases between. From germline, CDR1 is SGHAT and CDR2 FQDESV (reference sequence). The CDR3 length is 18 residues. The CDR3 spells CASSLQEAPANSGNTIYF. CDR3 bases: TGTGCCAGCAGCTTACAGGAAGCCCCGGCGAACTCTGGAAACACCATATATTTT.

This clonotype was counted a few times. The rearrangement joins TRBV5-1 to TRBJ2-7; 7 bases are shared with TRBD2. Germline-derived CDR1 and CDR2 are SGHRS and YFSETQ. The CDR3 contains 16 residues. CDR3 DNA sequence: TGCGCGCCAGTCCTTTTTCGGGGGGAGGCGTGTTACGAGCAGTACTTC. Protein product: CAPVLFRGEACYEQYF.

This clonotype was recorded many times. The rearrangement links TRBV20-1 to TRBJ2-3; D is uncertain. V lost 3 bases, J lost 3 bases, and 13 bases lay in between. The CDR3 consists of 14 residues. The V gene's germline CDR1 is DFQATT and CDR2 SNEGSKA (reference sequence). DNA for the CDR3: TGCAGTGCTAGTCCTCCTCTTCGTACAGATACGCAGTATTTT. This sequence encodes CSASPPLRTDTQYF.

The chain carries TRBV12-3 or TRBV12-4 and TRBJ2-7; D gene uncertain. V was shortened by 5 bases and J by 3 bases, with 11 bases between the two germline ends. The CDR3 sequence is 13 residues long. DNA for the CDR3: TGTGCCAGCAGTCGGACGGAATACTACGAGCAGTACTTC. Its protein product is CASSRTEYYEQYF.

This clonotype was detected only a few times. The chain recombines TRBV6-1 with TRBJ2-7, with D perhaps TRBD2 (5 bases). This CDR3 comprises 13 residues. Per the germline V gene, CDR1 is MNHNS and CDR2 is SASEGT. The V end was cut by 4 bases, the J end by 0 bases, with 7 bases between. The CDR3 DNA sequence: TGTGCCAGCAGTGTAAGCGGCTCCTACGAGCAGTACTTC. Translated: CASSVSGSYEQYF.

The J gene is TRBJ1-1, the V gene TRBV18; D is perhaps TRBD1 (6 bases). There are 13 residues in the CDR3. The V gene lost 3 bases and the J gene lost 4 bases, with 9 bases spanning the gap. The germline CDR1 and CDR2 sequences are KGHSH and LQKENI. Here the CDR3 DNA reads TGTGCCAGCTCACCGATACAGGGCACTGAAGCTTTCTTT. This codes for CASSPIQGTEAFF. Drawing the rest from reference TRBV18 and TRBJ1-1, the complete variable domain is NAGVMQNPRHLVRRRGQEARLRCSPMKGHSHVYWYRQLPEEGLKFMVYLQKENIIDESGMPKERFSAEFPKEGPSILRIQQVVRGDSAAYFCASSPIQGTEAFFGQGTRLTVV.

This clonotype occurred a few times. The V gene is TRBV25-1, the J gene TRBJ2-5, with D maybe TRBD2 (5 bases). This CDR3 is built from 14 residues. The V gene's germline CDR1 is MGHDK and CDR2 SYGVNS. The V end lost 6 bases, the J end lost 5 bases, and 16 bases lay between the germline ends. Here the CDR3 reads CASRGSSLVETQYF. The CDR3 bases are TGTGCCAGCAGAGGGTCTAGCCTGGTGGAGACCCAGTACTTC.

The J gene is TRBJ2-1, the V gene TRBV27; D remains unclear. The CDR3 is made up of 17 amino acids. The V end was cut by 7 bases, the J end by 0 bases, with 19 bases between. Germline V gene data show CDR1 as MNHEY and CDR2 as SMNVEV (reference sequence). CDR3 nucleotides: TGTGCCAGCAAACCCCTCATTGGGGTGGGCTCCTACAATGAGCAGTTCTTC. It translates to CASKPLIGVGSYNEQFF.

V gene TRBV13 combines with J gene TRBJ2-7, with TRBD1 matching over 7 bases. CDR1 is PRHDT and CDR2 is FYEKMQ in the germline V gene (reference sequence). Unmatched junction bases numbered 16, after V lost 4 bases and J lost 4 bases. CDR3 length: 17 residues. This CDR3 reads CASSSTDGQARGYEQYF. The DNA for the CDR3 is TGTGCCAGCAGCTCCACAGATGGACAGGCCAGGGGTTACGAGCAGTACTTC.

V usage is TRBV27 and J usage is TRBJ2-7; 7 bases fit TRBD2. This CDR3 comprises 15 residues. With V trimmed by 1 base and J by 0 bases, 3 bases remained unmatched. Germline-derived CDR1 and CDR2 are MNHEY and SMNVEV (reference sequence). CDR3 nucleotide sequence: TGTGCCAGCAGTTTATACGCGGGAGTCTCCTACGAGCAGTACTTC. It specifies CASSLYAGVSYEQYF.

This chain links TRBV25-1 with TRBJ2-1; D possibly corresponds to TRBD2 (5 bases). The CDR3 has 14 amino acids. V shed 2 bases and J shed 10 bases, with 15 bases lying between them. Germline-derived CDR1 and CDR2 are MGHDK and SYGVNS. The CDR3 bases are TGTGCCAGCAGTGAAGGACTGCTCTTTATGGAGCAGTTCTTC. This codes for CASSEGLLFMEQFF.

This clonotype has only a few counts. The gene calls are TRBV28 and TRBJ2-1; 7 nucleotides align to TRBD2. Germline CDR1 reads MDHEN; CDR2 reads SYDVKM. The J segment lost 7 bases and the V segment lost 3 bases, leaving 15 bases of the junction unmatched. The CDR3 totals 17 residues. CDR3 protein: CASSFPPYSRERNEQFF. The CDR3 coding sequence is TGTGCCAGCAGTTTCCCACCTTACTCGCGGGAGCGGAATGAGCAGTTCTTC.

V and J are TRBV7-8 and TRBJ2-1; 10 bases match TRBD2. The CDR3 runs 17 residues. Germline V gene data show CDR1 as SGHVS and CDR2 as FQNEAQ. V lost 5 bases to trimming and J lost 5 bases; unmatched junction nucleotides: 12. The CDR3 reads CASSPRIAGGRHNEQFF. CDR3 sequence (DNA): TGTGCCAGCAGCCCCAGGATAGCGGGAGGCCGGCACAATGAGCAGTTCTTC.

A few counts support this clonotype. The chain combines TRBV4-1 with TRBJ1-2, with no clear D. Germline CDR1 reads MGHRA; CDR2 reads YSYEKL. This CDR3 region has 12 residues. V lost 1 base, J lost 8 bases, and 8 bases lay in between. CDR3 amino acids: CASSQGLRGYTF. The CDR3 coding sequence is TGCGCCAGCAGCCAAGGCTTGCGGGGCTACACCTTC.